These T cell receptor beta chains were read from a single sample in a study of response to subunit inactivated influenza vaccine. MiXCR, applied by TCRdb to the RT-PCR reads, yields one record per CDR3 protein. This table has 650,000 to 700,000 distinct CDR3 sequences, 15% to 19% appearing once. The material sequenced was PBMCs from blood, taken 11 to 12 days after vaccination. Receptors were obtained from a man aged 45-60 years who received an inactivated influenza vaccine. The CDR3 runs from the conserved cysteine through the conserved F or W. D genes are given only for firm matches. Not all rows give a size; the values are once, few, many and, for expanded clones, a class.

TRBJ2-1,-,TRBV7-6,-,CASSTAGTTYNEQFF,TGTGCCAGCAGCACGGCCGGGACGACCTACAATGAGCAGTTCTTC
TRBJ2-3,-,TRBV12-5,few,CASGLGQGGTQYF,TGTGCTAGTGGTTTGGGACAGGGAGGTACGCAGTATTTT
TRBJ2-5,-,TRBV18,few,CASSRSTGLTQYF,TGTGCCAGCTCACGATCCACAGGGCTGACCCAGTACTTC
TRBJ2-5,-,TRBV20-1,-,CSHKRGGEETQYF,TGCAGTCATAAAAGGGGCGGAGAAGAGACCCAGTACTTC
TRBJ2-1,-,TRBV7-9,few,CASSLDLENEQFF,TGTGCCAGCAGCTTGGACTTAGAAAATGAGCAGTTCTTC
TRBJ2-3,-,TRBV30,-,CAWSLGVRTDTQYF,TGTGCCTGGAGTCTAGGGGTACGCACAGATACGCAGTATTTT
TRBJ2-3,TRBD2,TRBV30,many,CAWSGPSGGWDTQYF,TGTGCCTGGAGTGGCCCTAGCGGGGGTTGGGATACGCAGTATTTT
TRBJ2-7,TRBD1,TRBV12-3/TRBV12-4,-,CASRQTGAPSYEQYF,TGTGCCAGCAGACAAACAGGGGCGCCCTCCTACGAGCAGTACTTC
TRBJ2-1,TRBD1,TRBV11-3,-,CASSLGGTGAHNEQFF,TGTGCCAGCAGCTTAGGGGGGACAGGGGCTCACAATGAGCAGTTCTTC
TRBJ2-7,-,TRBV3-1,-,CASSLSEGPSYEQYF,TGTGCCAGCAGCCTTTCCGAGGGCCCCTCCTACGAGCAGTACTTC
TRBJ2-7,TRBD1,TRBV19,-,CASSTGQGALNEQYF,TGTGCCAGTAGTACCGGACAGGGGGCGTTGAACGAGCAGTACTTC
TRBJ2-5,-,TRBV12-3/TRBV12-4,-,CASSADRAATTQYF,TGTGCCAGCAGTGCCGATCGAGCGGCCACGACCCAGTACTTC
TRBJ2-3,TRBD2,TRBV20-1,-,CSARLAGGPDTQYF,TGCAGTGCTAGACTAGCGGGGGGGCCAGATACGCAGTATTTT
TRBJ2-7,-,TRBV15,-,CATRRSPGNYEQYF,TGTGCCACCAGACGATCCCCGGGAAACTACGAGCAGTACTTC
TRBJ2-1,TRBD2,TRBV20-1,-,CSAITRAGHSYNEQFF,TGCAGTGCTATCACGAGAGCGGGGCACTCCTACAATGAGCAGTTCTTC
TRBJ1-6,-,TRBV6-1,few,CASRDSGYSPLHF,TGTGCCAGCAGAGATTCGGGGTATTCACCCCTCCACTTT
TRBJ2-7,TRBD2,TRBV7-8,few,CASSELAGRASYEQYF,TGTGCCAGCAGTGAATTAGCGGGGAGGGCGTCCTACGAGCAGTACTTC
TRBJ2-3,-,TRBV9,-,CASSVGGRTDTQYF,TGTGCCAGCAGCGTAGGAGGGAGGACAGATACGCAGTATTTT
TRBJ2-7,TRBD1,TRBV10-3,few,CALGTATYEQYF,TGTGCCCTCGGGACAGCCACCTACGAGCAGTACTTC
TRBJ2-3,TRBD1,TRBV6-2/TRBV6-3,once,CASSYRQGDLRDTQYF,TGTGCCAGCAGTTATCGACAGGGGGATTTGCGGGATACGCAGTATTTT
TRBJ2-7,-,TRBV2,once,CASSDLGLLF,TGTGCCAGCAGTGATTTGGGTCTCCTGTTC
TRBJ2-7,TRBD1,TRBV10-3,-,CAIRGQGAPFEQYF,TGTGCCATCAGGGGACAGGGGGCGCCTTTCGAGCAGTACTTC
TRBJ2-1,TRBD2,TRBV29-1,many,CSVERLAGANEQFF,TGCAGCGTTGAAAGGCTAGCGGGAGCAAATGAGCAGTTCTTC
TRBJ2-1,TRBD2,TRBV29-1,many,CSAKLAGGENEQFF,TGCAGCGCAAAACTAGCGGGAGGGGAAAATGAGCAGTTCTTC
TRBJ2-1,-,TRBV11-2,-,CASSLDRAHQFF,TGTGCCAGCAGCTTAGATCGGGCCCACCAGTTCTTC
TRBJ2-1,TRBD1,TRBV7-3,once,CASSLVGTGSGNEQFF,TGTGCCAGCAGCTTAGTGGGGACAGGGAGTGGCAATGAGCAGTTCTTC
TRBJ2-1,-,TRBV5-1,many,CASSFRAGAGNEQFF,TGCGCCAGCAGCTTCAGGGCGGGGGCTGGGAATGAGCAGTTCTTC
TRBJ2-7,TRBD2,TRBV18,-,CASSLGTSESYEQYF,TGTGCCAGCTCTCTAGGGACTAGCGAATCCTACGAGCAGTACTTC
TRBJ2-1,-,TRBV29-1,few,CSGGHSGNNEQFF,TGCAGCGGTGGACATAGTGGGAACAATGAGCAGTTCTTC
TRBJ2-7,TRBD1,TRBV6-5,few,CASRVDRDQYF,TGTGCCAGCAGAGTGGACAGGGATCAGTACTTC
TRBJ2-1,TRBD1,TRBV4-2,few,CASSQPSTGGNKGEQFF,TGTGCCAGCAGCCAACCGTCTACAGGGGGGAATAAAGGTGAGCAGTTCTTC
TRBJ2-1,TRBD2,TRBV20-1,-,CSARVGTSGPLSGFF,TGCAGTGCTAGAGTGGGTACTAGCGGGCCTCTCAGTGGGTTCTTC
TRBJ2-1,TRBD2,TRBV15,-,CATSREGLAATYNEQFF,TGTGCCACCAGCAGAGAGGGCCTAGCGGCAACCTACAATGAGCAGTTCTTC
TRBJ1-2,-,TRBV7-2,-,CASSLAGSLGWGYTF,TGTGCCAGCAGCTTAGCGGGCAGTTTGGGGTGGGGCTACACCTTC
TRBJ1-5,-,TRBV21-1,-,CASSKEEGQGFHQPQHF,TGTGCCAGCAGCAAAGAGGAGGGACAGGGATTTCATCAGCCCCAGCATTTT
TRBJ2-7,-,TRBV4-2,many,CASSQDQVVAAAYEQYF,TGTGCCAGCAGCCAAGATCAGGTCGTAGCGGCGGCTTACGAGCAGTACTTC
TRBJ2-7,TRBD1,TRBV6-1,-,CASSAGTGLSYEQYF,TGTGCCAGCAGTGCCGGGACAGGGCTATCCTACGAGCAGTACTTC
TRBJ2-7,-,TRBV12-3/TRBV12-4,many,CASSLEQLSYEQYF,TGTGCCAGCAGTTTAGAGCAACTCTCCTACGAGCAGTACTTC
TRBJ2-5,TRBD1,TRBV12-3/TRBV12-4,-,CASSLFAGGGETQYF,TGTGCCAGCAGTTTGTTTGCAGGGGGCGGAGAGACCCAGTACTTC
TRBJ1-1,-,TRBV18,-,CASSPDRIEAFF,TGTGCCAGCTCACCAGACAGGATTGAAGCTTTCTTT
TRBJ2-5,-,TRBV12-3/TRBV12-4,few,CASSLPENQETQYF,TGTGCCAGCAGTTTACCGGAGAACCAAGAGACCCAGTACTTC
TRBJ2-1,TRBD2,TRBV2,few,CASSETSGYSYNEQFF,TGTGCCAGCAGTGAGACTAGCGGGTATTCCTACAATGAGCAGTTCTTC
TRBJ1-5,-,TRBV20-1,few,CSASEHSNQPQHF,TGCAGTGCTAGCGAACATAGCAATCAGCCCCAGCATTTT
TRBJ1-3,TRBD1,TRBV29-1,many,CSASDRIGNTIYF,TGCAGCGCCTCGGACAGGATCGGAAACACCATATATTTT
TRBJ2-7,TRBD2,TRBV12-3/TRBV12-4,few,CASNRAGASYEQYF,TGTGCCAGCAACCGAGCGGGAGCCTCCTACGAGCAGTACTTC
TRBJ2-1,-,TRBV29-1,-,CSARTAYNEQFF,TGCAGCGCCCGGACAGCCTACAATGAGCAGTTCTTC
TRBJ1-2,-,TRBV12-3/TRBV12-4,-,CASSSNDFRGYTF,TGTGCCAGCAGTTCCAACGATTTCAGGGGCTACACCTTC
TRBJ2-1,TRBD2,TRBV4-2,few,CASSQEAGGSYNEQFF,TGTGCCAGCAGCCAAGAAGCGGGGGGGTCATACAATGAGCAGTTCTTC
TRBJ1-2,-,TRBV6-1,-,CASRMTGRNYGYTF,TGTGCCAGCAGGATGACAGGAAGAAACTATGGCTACACCTTC
TRBJ2-7,TRBD2,TRBV20-1,few,CSARTGTSGAYEQYF,TGCAGTGCTAGAACCGGGACTAGCGGCGCCTACGAGCAGTACTTC